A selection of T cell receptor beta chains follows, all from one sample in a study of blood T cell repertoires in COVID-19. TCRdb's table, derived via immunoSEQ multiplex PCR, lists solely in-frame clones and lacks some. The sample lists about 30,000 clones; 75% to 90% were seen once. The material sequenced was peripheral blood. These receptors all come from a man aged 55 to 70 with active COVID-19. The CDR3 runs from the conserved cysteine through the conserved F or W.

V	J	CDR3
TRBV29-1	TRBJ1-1	CSVEDPRTGNTEAFF
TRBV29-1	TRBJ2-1	CSVDAGGYNEQFF
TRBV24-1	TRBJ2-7	CATSPQGVEQYF
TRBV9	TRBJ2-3	CASSSRGSGLAGGNTQYF
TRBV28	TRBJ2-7	CASSPPSGLGEQYF
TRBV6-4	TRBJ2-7	CASSDLKRGQGYEQYF
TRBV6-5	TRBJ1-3	CASSSHLSGNTIYF
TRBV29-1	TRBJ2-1	CSLRTSGSSYNEQFF
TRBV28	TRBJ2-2	CASSFNGVGGTGELFF
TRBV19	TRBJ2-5	CASSRDSQETQYF
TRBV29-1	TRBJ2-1	CSVEEHNEQFF
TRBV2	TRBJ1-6	CASSDTLQGYSPLHF
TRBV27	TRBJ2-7	CASSFTWLAGNEQYF
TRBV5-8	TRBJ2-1	CASSRDRGDEQFF
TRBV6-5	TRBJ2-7	CASSLRTRYEQYF
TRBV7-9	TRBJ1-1	CASSLQGNTEAFF
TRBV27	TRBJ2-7	CASSSLAYYEQYF
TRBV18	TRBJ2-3	CASSLGQTDTQYF
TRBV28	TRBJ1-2	CASTKPRLANYGYTF